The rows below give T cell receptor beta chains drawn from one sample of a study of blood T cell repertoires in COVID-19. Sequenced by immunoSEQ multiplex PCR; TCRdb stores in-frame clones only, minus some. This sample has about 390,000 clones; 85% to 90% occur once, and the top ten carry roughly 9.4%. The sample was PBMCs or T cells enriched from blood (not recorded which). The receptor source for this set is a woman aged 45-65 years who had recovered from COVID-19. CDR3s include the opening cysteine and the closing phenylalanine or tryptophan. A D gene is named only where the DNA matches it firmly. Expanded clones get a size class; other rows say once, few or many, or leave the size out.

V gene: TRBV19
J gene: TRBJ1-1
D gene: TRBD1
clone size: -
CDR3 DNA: TGTGCCAGTAGGGGGACAGTCGATAACACTGAAGCTTTCTTT
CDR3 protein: CASRGTVDNTEAFF

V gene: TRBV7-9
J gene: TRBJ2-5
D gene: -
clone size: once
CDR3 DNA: TGTGCCAGCAGCTTAGCGGGGGAGGAAGAGACCCAGTACTTC
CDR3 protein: CASSLAGEEETQYF

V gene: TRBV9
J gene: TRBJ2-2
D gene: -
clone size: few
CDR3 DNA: TGTGCCAGCAGCGTTACAGGGATGATCGTTGCCGGGGAGCTGTTTTTT
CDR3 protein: CASSVTGMIVAGELFF

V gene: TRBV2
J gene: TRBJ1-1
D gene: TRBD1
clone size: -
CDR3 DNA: TGTGCCAGCATAACAGGGGGTGAAGCTTTCTTT
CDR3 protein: CASITGGEAFF

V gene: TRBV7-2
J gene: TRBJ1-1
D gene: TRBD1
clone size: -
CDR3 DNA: TGTGCCAGCAGCATCCGGACAGGGACCGGCACTGAAGCTTTCTTT
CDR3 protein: CASSIRTGTGTEAFF

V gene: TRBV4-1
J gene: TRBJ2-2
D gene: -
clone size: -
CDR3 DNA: TGCGCCAGCTCGTATAAATACACCGGGGAGCTGTTTTTT
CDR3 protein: CASSYKYTGELFF

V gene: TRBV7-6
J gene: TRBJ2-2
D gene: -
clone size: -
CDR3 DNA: TGTGCCAGCAGTTCAGGGGTAACGGTCGGGGAGCTGTTTTTT
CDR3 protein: CASSSGVTVGELFF

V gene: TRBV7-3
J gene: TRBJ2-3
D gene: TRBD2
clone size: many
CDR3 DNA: TGTGCCAGCAGCGTACTAGCGGGGTTTAGGGATACGCAGTATTTT
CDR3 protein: CASSVLAGFRDTQYF

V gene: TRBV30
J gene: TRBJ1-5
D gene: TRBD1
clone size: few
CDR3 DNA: TGTGCCTGGAGTGTGAACAGGGGTCAGCCCCAGCATTTT
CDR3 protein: CAWSVNRGQPQHF

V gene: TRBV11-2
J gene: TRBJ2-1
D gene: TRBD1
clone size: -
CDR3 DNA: TGTGCCAGCAGCTTAGGGACAGGGGATGAGCAGTTCTTC
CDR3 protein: CASSLGTGDEQFF

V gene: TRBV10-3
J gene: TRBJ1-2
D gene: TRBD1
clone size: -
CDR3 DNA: TGTGCCATCAGTGGGGACAGTCGAAGGGGCTACACCTTC
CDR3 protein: CAISGDSRRGYTF

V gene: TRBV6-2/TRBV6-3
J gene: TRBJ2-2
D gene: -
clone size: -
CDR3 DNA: TGTGCCAGCAGTTCCGGGATGAACACCGGGGAGCTGTTTTTT
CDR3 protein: CASSSGMNTGELFF

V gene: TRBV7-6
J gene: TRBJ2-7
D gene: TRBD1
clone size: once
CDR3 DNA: TGTGCCAGCAGCTTAGTTGACCAGGGGGCAGGAGGGACCTACGAGCAGTACTTC
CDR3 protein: CASSLVDQGAGGTYEQYF

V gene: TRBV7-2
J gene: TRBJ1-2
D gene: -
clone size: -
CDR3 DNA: TGTGCCAGCAGCTCGCGGACTCAACCTTATGGCTACACCTTC
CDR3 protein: CASSSRTQPYGYTF

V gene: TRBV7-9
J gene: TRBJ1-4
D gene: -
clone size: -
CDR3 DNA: TGTGCCAGCAGCTCCAACAATAGCCCACGGTTCGGGGGGGGACTGTTTTTT
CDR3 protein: CASSSNNSPRFGGGLFF

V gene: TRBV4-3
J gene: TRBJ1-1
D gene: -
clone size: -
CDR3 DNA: TGCGCCAGCAGCCAAGACGCGGTTATCGTGAACACTGAAGCTTTCTTT
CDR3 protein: CASSQDAVIVNTEAFF

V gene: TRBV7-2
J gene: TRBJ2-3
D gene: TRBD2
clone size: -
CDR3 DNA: TGTGCCAGCAGCTTAGATGGGACTAGTTCAGATACGCAGTATTTT
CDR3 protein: CASSLDGTSSDTQYF

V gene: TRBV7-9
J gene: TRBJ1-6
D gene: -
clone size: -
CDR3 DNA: TGTGCCAGCAGCTCAGGGCTAGGTCTTAGTTCACCCCTCCACTTT
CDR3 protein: CASSSGLGLSSPLHF

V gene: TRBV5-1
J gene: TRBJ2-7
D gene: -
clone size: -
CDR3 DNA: TGCGCCAGCAGCTTGTATAGGGGTGGCGACGAGCAGTACTTC
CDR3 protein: CASSLYRGGDEQYF

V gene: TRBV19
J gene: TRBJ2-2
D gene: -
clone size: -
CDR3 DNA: TGTGCCAGTAGTACCAACAAGGGGTATTCGAACACCGGGGAGCTGTTTTTT
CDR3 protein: CASSTNKGYSNTGELFF

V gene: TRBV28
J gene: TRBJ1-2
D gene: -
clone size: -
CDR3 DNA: TGTGCCAGCAGTTTATTTGAACGGGGGAACTATGGCTACACCTTC
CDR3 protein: CASSLFERGNYGYTF

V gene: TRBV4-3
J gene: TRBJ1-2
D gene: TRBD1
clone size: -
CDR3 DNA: TGCGCCAGCAGCCCAACACCATTGGACAGGGCAGGTGGCTACACCTTC
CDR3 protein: CASSPTPLDRAGGYTF

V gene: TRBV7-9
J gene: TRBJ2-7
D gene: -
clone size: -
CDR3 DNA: TGTGCCAGCAGCTTTGAGACACGCTACGAGCAGTACTTC
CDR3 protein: CASSFETRYEQYF

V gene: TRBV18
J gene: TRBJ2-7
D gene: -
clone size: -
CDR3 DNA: TGTGCCAGCTCACCTGGATGGACATCTCTCTCCTACGAGCAGTACTTC
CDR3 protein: CASSPGWTSLSYEQYF

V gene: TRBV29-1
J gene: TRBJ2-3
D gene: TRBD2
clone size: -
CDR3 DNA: TGCAGCGTTCCGCTAGCGGGGGCCGGGATGTCTAGCACAGATACGCAGTATTTT
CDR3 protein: CSVPLAGAGMSSTDTQYF

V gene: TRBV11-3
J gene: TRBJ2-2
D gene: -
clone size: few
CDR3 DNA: TGTGCCAGCAGCTTAGCCGGGGTGGCCTCCGGGGAGCTGTTTTTT
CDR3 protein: CASSLAGVASGELFF

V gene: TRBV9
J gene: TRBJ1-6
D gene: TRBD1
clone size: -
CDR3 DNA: TGTGCCAGCAGCGCCCAGGGGGGTAGTTCACCCCTCCACTTT
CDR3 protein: CASSAQGGSSPLHF

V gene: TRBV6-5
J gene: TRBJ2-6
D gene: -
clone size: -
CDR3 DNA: TGTGCCAGCAGTTACTCACCAGGGGCTGGGGCCAACGTCCTGACTTTC
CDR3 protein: CASSYSPGAGANVLTF

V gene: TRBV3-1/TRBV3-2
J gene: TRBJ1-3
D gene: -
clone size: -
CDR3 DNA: TGTGCCAGCAGCCAGTCAGGGGTAGACACCATATATTTT
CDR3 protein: CASSQSGVDTIYF

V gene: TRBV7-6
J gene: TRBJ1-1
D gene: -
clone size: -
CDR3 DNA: TGTGCCAGCAGCTTAATAGAGGGAGCAACTGAAGCTTTCTTT
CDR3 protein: CASSLIEGATEAFF

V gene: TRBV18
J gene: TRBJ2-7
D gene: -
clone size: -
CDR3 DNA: TGTGCCAGCTCACTTTTGCCGGGACAAATGAGCTCCTACGAGCAGTACTTC
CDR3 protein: CASSLLPGQMSSYEQYF

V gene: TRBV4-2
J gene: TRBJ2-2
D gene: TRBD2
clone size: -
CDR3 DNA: TGTGCCAGCAGAACCAAGAGTTCTAGCGGGACGAACACCGGGGAGCTGTTTTTT
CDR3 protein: CASRTKSSSGTNTGELFF

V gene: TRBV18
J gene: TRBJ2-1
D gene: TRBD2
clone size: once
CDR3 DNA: TGTGCCAGCTCACCAGCTCTTGTCCTAGCGGGGGGGCGGCAGTTCTTC
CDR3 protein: CASSPALVLAGGRQFF

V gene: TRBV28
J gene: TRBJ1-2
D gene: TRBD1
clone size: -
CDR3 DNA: TGTGCCAGCAGGGAGGGACAGATGAACTATGGCTACACCTTC
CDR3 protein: CASREGQMNYGYTF